Presented here are 23 T cell receptor beta chains from one specimen sequenced in a study of CD8+ T cells in alopecia areata (dated by TCRdb to about 2018). The treatment or condition label of this sample denotes: oral pan-JAK inhibitor, 5-10 mg twice daily. Libraries were constructed by the immunoSEQ multiplex PCR assay. RNA was extracted from all samples and reverse transcribed into cDNA, which served as template for TCR sequencing. The clones in this table, taken by TCRdb from immuneACCESS, are in-frame only. Not every clone is retained; where verified, under half of the shortfall comes from an unresolved V gene, and the cause of the rest is unknown. This sample is represented by 87,000 or so clones; just over 70% of them were singletons. 17% of the sample belongs to the ten largest clones. This sample comprised CD8+ T cells sorted from blood, obtained around week 44, from a patient treated with tofacitinib. The receptors stem from a human donor with alopecia areata.

This clone was seen only once. The chain recombines TRBV19 with TRBJ2-7; possibly TRBD1 for D (6 bases). Germline lookup yields CDR1 LNHDA and CDR2 SQIVND (reference sequence). Trimming left V 5 bases short and J 3 bases short, with 17 bases between. The CDR3 runs to 15 residues. The CDR3 region has the DNA TGTGCCAGTAGTGCAGACCGGGACACCGGCTACGAGCAGTACTTC. It is translated as CASSADRDTGYEQYF.

The rearrangement uses TRBV27 and TRBJ2-7, with TRBD1 identical over 7 bases. The CDR3 is made up of 14 amino acids. V lost 5 bases and J lost 2; bases outside the gene matches: 6. From germline, CDR1 is MNHEY and CDR2 SMNVEV (reference sequence). The CDR3 is CASSPGQTTYEQYF. As DNA, the CDR3 is TGTGCCAGCAGTCCGGGACAGACAACCTACGAGCAGTACTTC.

The gene calls are TRBV7-9 and TRBJ2-1; D possibly corresponds to TRBD2 (6 bases). Germline CDR1 is SEHNR and CDR2 is FQNEAQ (reference sequence). The CDR3 loop spans 10 amino acids. The CDR3 here is CASGDNEQFF. The CDR3 DNA reads as TGTGCTTCGGGGGACAATGAGCAGTTCTTC.

The chain employs TRBV25-1 and TRBJ1-1, with no clear D. The V gene's germline CDR1 is MGHDK and CDR2 SYGVNS. V lost 5 bases, J lost 2 bases, and 6 bases lay in between. The CDR3 length is 12 residues. DNA for the CDR3: TGTGCCAGCAGTCATAGAAACACTGAAGCTTTCTTT. This encodes CASSHRNTEAFF.

This rearrangement joins TRBV14 to TRBJ2-7, with a weak D call TRBD1 (6 bases). Trimming shortened V by 4 bases and J by 4 bases, and 11 bases separated the two germline ends. Germline assignment: CDR1 SGHDN and CDR2 FVKESK. The CDR3 is 13 residues long. The DNA of the CDR3 is TGTGCCAGCAGCCTGGACAGAAGATACGAGCAGTACTTC. It encodes CASSLDRRYEQYF.

The chain employs TRBV7-2 and TRBJ2-1; D gene uncertain. The V gene lost 5 bases and the J gene lost 1 base, with 15 bases spanning the gap. The CDR3 length is 16 residues. Germline CDR1 reads SGHTA; CDR2 reads FQGNSA. The CDR3 sequence: CASSRRAETSYNEQFF. The DNA for the CDR3 is TGTGCCAGCAGCCGCCGGGCTGAAACGTCCTACAATGAGCAGTTCTTC.

V gene TRBV30 combines with J gene TRBJ1-2; D perhaps matches TRBD1 (5 bases). V was trimmed by 0 bases and J by 5 bases, leaving 16 bases between them. Germline V gene lookup returns CDR1 GTSNPN and CDR2 SVGIG (reference sequence). This CDR3 is built from 15 residues. The CDR3 spells CAWSVYSGSGYGYTF. DNA for the CDR3: TGTGCCTGGAGTGTTTATTCAGGGTCGGGGTATGGCTACACCTTC.

The chain recombines TRBV9 with TRBJ2-7, with D unresolved. Germline V gene sequence: CDR1 SGDLS, CDR2 YYNGEE. The CDR3 consists of 13 residues. V dropped 0 bases and J dropped 5 bases, with 9 bases sitting between them. CDR3 nucleotides: TGTGCCAGCAGCGTAGGTGATTGGGACGAGCAGTACTTC. Amino acids: CASSVGDWDEQYF.

The chain has TRBV15 and TRBJ2-2; D remains unclear. CDR3 length: 13 residues. Germline CDR1 reads LNHNV; CDR2 reads YYDKDF (reference sequence). V dropped 7 bases and J dropped 5 bases, with 11 bases sitting between them. The DNA of the CDR3 is TGTGCCACCACCTCCAGACAAACCGGGGAGCTGTTTTTT. It translates to CATTSRQTGELFF.

This clone was detected once. This rearrangement joins TRBV10-3 to TRBJ2-7; 7 nucleotides match TRBD1. The CDR3 is 14 amino acids. V shed 10 bases and J 2 bases; nucleotides not matched to a gene: 11. Germline CDR1 and CDR2: ENHRY and SYGVKD. The CDR3 region is CATTPGTDAYEQYF. CDR3 sequence (DNA): TGTGCCACAACCCCCGGGACAGACGCCTACGAGCAGTACTTC.

The chain recombines TRBV4-2 with TRBJ2-7; 7 bases are a match to TRBD1. Trimming cost V 0 bases and J 9 bases; bases outside gene matches: 11. The CDR3 extends over 15 amino acids. Germline lookup yields CDR1 LGHNA and CDR2 YNFKEQ. The CDR3 nucleotides read TGTGCCAGCAGCCAAGATCCCGACAGGGTGGCCGGGCAGTACTTC. Residues: CASSQDPDRVAGQYF.

V gene TRBV9 combines with J gene TRBJ2-1, with D unclear. This CDR3 has 14 residues. CDR1 and CDR2 from the germline V gene are SGDLS and YYNGEE. V lost 0 bases, J lost 8 bases, and 12 bases lay in between. CDR3 loop: CASSVALRSHEQFF. The CDR3 DNA sequence: TGTGCCAGCAGCGTAGCTCTCCGGTCGCATGAGCAGTTCTTC.

This sequence joins TRBV6-5 and TRBJ1-2; D is uncertain. CDR1 is MNHEY, CDR2 SVGAGI, per germline. The CDR3 runs 14 residues. The V and J ends lost 4 bases and 3 bases respectively, with 12 bases between them. The CDR3 DNA sequence: TGTGCCAGCAGTTTACAGCGGCAGGACTATGGCTACACCTTC. Translated: CASSLQRQDYGYTF.

This chain connects TRBV4-2 to TRBJ2-2, with D possibly being TRBD1 or TRBD2 (6 bases each). The V end was cut by 3 bases, the J end by 4 bases, with 12 bases between. The CDR3 extends over 15 amino acids. Per germline, CDR1 LGHNA and CDR2 YNFKEQ. In DNA form, the CDR3 reads TGTGCCAGCAGCCATAGGGGGGCGGGCACCGGGGAGCTGTTTTTT. It encodes CASSHRGAGTGELFF.

The chain links TRBV29-1 to TRBJ1-1; maybe TRBD1 (6 bases). Germline-derived CDR1 and CDR2 are SQVTM and ANQGSEA. The CDR3 extends over 15 amino acids. V lost 1 base, J lost 1 base, and 13 bases lay in between. The CDR3 here is CSVEGGPDENTEAFF. DNA of the CDR3: TGCAGCGTTGAAGGGGGGCCCGACGAGAACACTGAAGCTTTCTTT.

This clone was seen a few times. The V gene is TRBV4-3, the J gene TRBJ2-5; 7 nucleotides match TRBD2. Germline V gene lookup returns CDR1 LGHNA and CDR2 YSLEER. The V segment lost 4 bases and the J segment 5 bases; nucleotides outside the gene matches: 4. This CDR3 contains 13 residues. The chain's CDR3 is CASSPGGIETQYF. In nucleotides, the CDR3 is TGCGCCAGCAGCCCGGGGGGTATCGAGACCCAGTACTTC.

This chain's CDR3 is CASSQDSSGGLDTQYF. The CDR3 DNA is TGCGCCAGCAGCCAAGATTCCAGCGGGGGGTTAGATACGCAGTATTTT. This chain links TRBV4-3 with TRBJ2-3; TRBD2 agrees at 9 bases. CDR1 LGHNA and CDR2 YSLEER come from the germline V gene. The CDR3 has 16 residues. The V segment lost 0 bases and the J segment 5 bases; nucleotides outside the gene matches: 6.

V and J are TRBV7-4 and TRBJ2-7; D gene ambiguous. The V gene's germline CDR1 is SGHVT and CDR2 SQSDAQ. Trimming pared 2 bases from V and 2 bases from J, leaving 7 bases between. The length of the CDR3 is 13 residues. This chain's CDR3 is CASSLYKPYEQYF. The CDR3 region has the DNA TGTGCCAGCAGCTTATACAAGCCCTACGAGCAGTACTTC.

This clone was observed a single time. The V call is TRBV9, the J call TRBJ2-2, with D possibly matching TRBD2 (6 bases). The CDR3 is 21 residues long. Germline V gene data show CDR1 as SGDLS and CDR2 as YYNGEE. Trimming took 3 bases from V and 2 from J, leaving 29 bases between them. This CDR3 is CASSAPRGGGQTPTNTGELFF. The CDR3, as DNA: TGTGCCAGCAGCGCACCTAGGGGAGGTGGCCAAACCCCCACTAACACCGGGGAGCTGTTTTTT.

This clone was seen a handful of times. The J gene is TRBJ1-2, the V gene TRBV27; tentative D call: TRBD1 (6 bases). V lost 2 bases and J 6 bases, leaving 10 bases between the germline ends. CDR1 MNHEY and CDR2 SMNVEV come from the germline V gene (reference sequence). CDR3 length equals 13 residues. CDR3 sequence (DNA): TGTGCCAGCAGTTTAGGGGGCGGGGATGGCTACACCTTC. Translating it yields CASSLGGGDGYTF.

This clone was seen a few times. CDR3 DNA: TGCGCCAGCAGCCAAGACGGTCCCGGGACAGTTCCCTACGAGCAGTACTTC. It yields the protein CASSQDGPGTVPYEQYF. The V gene is TRBV4-3, the J gene TRBJ2-7; 7 nucleotides agree with TRBD1. The length of the CDR3 is 17 residues. The junction had 10 bases not matched to a gene; V was cut back by 0 bases and J by 2 bases. The germline V gene encodes CDR1 LGHNA and CDR2 YSLEER.

This clone was seen more than once but under ten times. The V and J genes are TRBV19 and TRBJ2-2; the D call may be TRBD1 or TRBD2 (6 bases each). From germline, CDR1 is LNHDA and CDR2 SQIVND (reference sequence). Trimming took 7 bases from V and 3 from J, leaving 12 bases between them. The CDR3 extends over 14 amino acids. CDR3 region: CASIHREDTGELFF. In nucleotides, the CDR3 is TGTGCCAGTATCCACAGGGAGGACACCGGGGAGCTGTTTTTT.

The rearrangement uses TRBV6-1 and TRBJ2-5, with D possibly matching TRBD1 (6 bases). Germline loops: CDR1 MNHNS, CDR2 SASEGT. The CDR3 covers 15 residues. V was clipped by 1 base and J by 1 base, with 10 bases between them. CDR3 DNA: TGTGCCAGCAGTGAAGTGGCAGGGGCCCAAGAGACCCAGTACTTC. Encoded protein: CASSEVAGAQETQYF.